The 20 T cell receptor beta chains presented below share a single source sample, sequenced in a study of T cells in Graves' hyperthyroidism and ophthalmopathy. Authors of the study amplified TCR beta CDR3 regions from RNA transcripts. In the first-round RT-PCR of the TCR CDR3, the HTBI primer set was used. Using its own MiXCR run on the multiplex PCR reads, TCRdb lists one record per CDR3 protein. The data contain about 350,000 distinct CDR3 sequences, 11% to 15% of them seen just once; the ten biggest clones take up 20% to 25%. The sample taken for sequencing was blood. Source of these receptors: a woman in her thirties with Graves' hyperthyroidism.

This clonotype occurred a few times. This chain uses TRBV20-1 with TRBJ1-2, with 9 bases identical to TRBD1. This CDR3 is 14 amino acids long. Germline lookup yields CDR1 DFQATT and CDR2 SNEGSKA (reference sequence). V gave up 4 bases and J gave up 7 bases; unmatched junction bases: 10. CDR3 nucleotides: TGCAGTGCTACACCGGGACAGGGATCTCTTGGCTACACCTTC. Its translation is CSATPGQGSLGYTF.

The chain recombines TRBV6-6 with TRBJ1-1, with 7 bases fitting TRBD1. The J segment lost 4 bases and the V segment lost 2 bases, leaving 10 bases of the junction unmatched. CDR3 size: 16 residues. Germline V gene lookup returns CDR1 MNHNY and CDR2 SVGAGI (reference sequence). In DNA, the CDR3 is TGTGCCAGCAGTTACGGGGGACCGACAGGGACCACTGAAGCTTTCTTT. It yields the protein CASSYGGPTGTTEAFF.

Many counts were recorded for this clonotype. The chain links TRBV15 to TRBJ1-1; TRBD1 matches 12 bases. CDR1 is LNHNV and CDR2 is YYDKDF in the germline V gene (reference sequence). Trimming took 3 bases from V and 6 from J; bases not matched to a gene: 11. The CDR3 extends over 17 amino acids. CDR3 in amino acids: CATSRARRDRGRSEAFF. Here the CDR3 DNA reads TGTGCCACCAGCAGGGCTCGGAGGGACAGGGGGCGTTCTGAAGCTTTCTTT.

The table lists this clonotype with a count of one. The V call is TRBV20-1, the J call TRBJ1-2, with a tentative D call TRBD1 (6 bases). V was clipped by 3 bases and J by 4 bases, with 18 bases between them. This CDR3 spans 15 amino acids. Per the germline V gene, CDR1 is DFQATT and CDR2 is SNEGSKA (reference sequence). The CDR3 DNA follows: TGCAGTGCTAGGGCCGGGGGGGCCCTTTCCTATGGCTACACCTTC. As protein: CSARAGGALSYGYTF.

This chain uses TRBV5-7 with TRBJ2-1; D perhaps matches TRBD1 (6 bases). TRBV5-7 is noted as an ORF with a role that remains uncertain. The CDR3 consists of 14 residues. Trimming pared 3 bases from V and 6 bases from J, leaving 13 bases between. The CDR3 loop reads CASSWSLQGNEQFF. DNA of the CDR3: TGTGCCAGCAGCTGGTCTTTACAGGGCAATGAGCAGTTCTTC.

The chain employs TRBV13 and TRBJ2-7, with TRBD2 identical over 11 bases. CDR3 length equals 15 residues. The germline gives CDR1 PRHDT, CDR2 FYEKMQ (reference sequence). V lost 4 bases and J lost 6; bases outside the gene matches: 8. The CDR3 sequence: CASSSKLAGVSEQYF. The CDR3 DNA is TGTGCCAGCAGCTCCAAACTAGCGGGAGTTTCCGAGCAGTACTTC.

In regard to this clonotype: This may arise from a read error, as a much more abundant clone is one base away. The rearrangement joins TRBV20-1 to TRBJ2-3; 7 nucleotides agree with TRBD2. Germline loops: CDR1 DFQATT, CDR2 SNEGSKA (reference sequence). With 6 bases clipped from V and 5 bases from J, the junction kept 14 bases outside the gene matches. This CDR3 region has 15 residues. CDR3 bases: TGCAGTGCCGGAGGCGGGGGATTCCCGCGAGATACGCAGTATTTT. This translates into CSAGGGGFPRDTQYF.

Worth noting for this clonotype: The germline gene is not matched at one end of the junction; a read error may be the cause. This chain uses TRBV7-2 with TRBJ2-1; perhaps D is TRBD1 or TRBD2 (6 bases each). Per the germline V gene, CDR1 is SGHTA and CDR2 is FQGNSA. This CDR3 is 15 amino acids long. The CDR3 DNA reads TGTGCCGGCAGCTTAGGGGGGCACCCTGAGGGTGAGCAGTTCTTC. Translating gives CAGSLGGHPEGEQFF.

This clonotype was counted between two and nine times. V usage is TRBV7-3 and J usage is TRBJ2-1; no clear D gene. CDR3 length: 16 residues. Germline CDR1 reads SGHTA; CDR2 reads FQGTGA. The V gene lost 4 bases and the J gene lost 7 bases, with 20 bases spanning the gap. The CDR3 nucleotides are TGTGCCAGCAGCTCTACCAGCAGTCTCCTAGGTAATGAGCAGTTCTTC. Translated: CASSSTSSLLGNEQFF.

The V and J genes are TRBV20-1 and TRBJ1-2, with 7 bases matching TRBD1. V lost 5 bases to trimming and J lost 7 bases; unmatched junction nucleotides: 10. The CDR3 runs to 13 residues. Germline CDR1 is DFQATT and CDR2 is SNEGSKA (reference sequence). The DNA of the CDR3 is TGCAGTGCTCATCAGGCAGGGGGGCTTGGCTACACCTTC. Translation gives CSAHQAGGLGYTF.

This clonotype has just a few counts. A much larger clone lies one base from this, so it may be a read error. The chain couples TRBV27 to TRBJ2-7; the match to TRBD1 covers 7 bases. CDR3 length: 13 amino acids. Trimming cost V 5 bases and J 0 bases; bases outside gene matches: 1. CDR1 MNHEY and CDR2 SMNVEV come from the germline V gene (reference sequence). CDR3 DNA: TGTGCCAGCAGTGGGGACAGCTCCTACGAGCAGTACTTC. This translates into CASSGDSSYEQYF.

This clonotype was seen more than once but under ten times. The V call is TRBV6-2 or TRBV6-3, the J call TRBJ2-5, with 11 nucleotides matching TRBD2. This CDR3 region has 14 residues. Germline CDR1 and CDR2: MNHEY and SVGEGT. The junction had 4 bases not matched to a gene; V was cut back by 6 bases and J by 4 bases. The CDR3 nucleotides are TGTGCCAGCAGAATAGCGGGAGGGCCAGAGACCCAGTACTTC. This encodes CASRIAGGPETQYF.

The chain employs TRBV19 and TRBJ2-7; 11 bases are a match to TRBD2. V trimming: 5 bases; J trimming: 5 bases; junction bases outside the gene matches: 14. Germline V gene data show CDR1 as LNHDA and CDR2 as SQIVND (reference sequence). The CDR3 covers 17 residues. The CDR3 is CASSLVSGRAKVDEQYF. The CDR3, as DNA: TGTGCCAGTAGTCTTGTTAGCGGGAGGGCCAAGGTCGACGAGCAGTACTTC.

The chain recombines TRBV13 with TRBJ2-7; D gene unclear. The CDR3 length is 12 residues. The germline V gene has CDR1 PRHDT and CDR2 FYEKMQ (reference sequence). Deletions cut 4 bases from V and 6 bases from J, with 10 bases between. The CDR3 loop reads CASSSVESEQYF. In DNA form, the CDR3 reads TGTGCCAGCAGCTCCGTCGAGAGCGAGCAGTACTTC.

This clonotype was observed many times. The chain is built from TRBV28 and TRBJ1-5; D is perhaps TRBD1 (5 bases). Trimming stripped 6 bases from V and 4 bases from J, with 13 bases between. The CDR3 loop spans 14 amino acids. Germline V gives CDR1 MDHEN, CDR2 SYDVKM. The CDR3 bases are TGTGCCAGCAGAGTTACAGGTGCTAATCAGCCCCAGCATTTT. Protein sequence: CASRVTGANQPQHF.

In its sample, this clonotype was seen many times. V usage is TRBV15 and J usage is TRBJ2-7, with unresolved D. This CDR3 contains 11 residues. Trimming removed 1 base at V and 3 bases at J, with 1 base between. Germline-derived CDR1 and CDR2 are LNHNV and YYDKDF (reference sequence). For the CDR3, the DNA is TGTGCCACCAGCAGAGGCTACGAGCAGTACTTC. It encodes CATSRGYEQYF.

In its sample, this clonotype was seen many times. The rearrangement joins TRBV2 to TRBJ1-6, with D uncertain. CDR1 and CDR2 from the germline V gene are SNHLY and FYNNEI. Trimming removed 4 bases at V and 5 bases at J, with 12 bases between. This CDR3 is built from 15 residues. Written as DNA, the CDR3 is TGTGCCAGCAGTGGGGAAACCCGAAATAATTCACCCCTCCACTTT. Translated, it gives CASSGETRNNSPLHF.

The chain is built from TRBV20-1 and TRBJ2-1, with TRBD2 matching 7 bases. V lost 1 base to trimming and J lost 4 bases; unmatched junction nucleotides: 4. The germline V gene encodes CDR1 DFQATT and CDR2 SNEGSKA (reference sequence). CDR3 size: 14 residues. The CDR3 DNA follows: TGCAGTGCTAGAGTTGGGACTACATACAATGAGCAGTTCTTC. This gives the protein CSARVGTTYNEQFF.

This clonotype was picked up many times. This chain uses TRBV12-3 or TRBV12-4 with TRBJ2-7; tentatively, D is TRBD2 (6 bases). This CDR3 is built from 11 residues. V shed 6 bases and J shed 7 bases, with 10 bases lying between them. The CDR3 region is CASRIGGEQYF. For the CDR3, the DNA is TGTGCCAGCAGGATAGGAGGGGAGCAGTACTTC.

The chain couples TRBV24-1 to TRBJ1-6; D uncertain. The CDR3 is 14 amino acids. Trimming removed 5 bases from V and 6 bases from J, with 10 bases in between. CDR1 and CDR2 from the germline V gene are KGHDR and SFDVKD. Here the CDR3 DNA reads TGTGCCACCAGTGGGTCAGCAATTAATTCACCCCTCCACTTT. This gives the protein CATSGSAINSPLHF.